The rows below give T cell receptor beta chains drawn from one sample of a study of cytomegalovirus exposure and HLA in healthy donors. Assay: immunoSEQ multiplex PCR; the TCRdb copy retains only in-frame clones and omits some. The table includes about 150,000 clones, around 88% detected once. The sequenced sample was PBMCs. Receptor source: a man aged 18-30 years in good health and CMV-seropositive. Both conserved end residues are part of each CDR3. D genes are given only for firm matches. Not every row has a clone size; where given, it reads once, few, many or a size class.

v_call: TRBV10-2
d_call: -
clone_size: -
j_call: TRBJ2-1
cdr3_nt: TGCGCCAGCAGTGAGTCCGAGGTATCCTACAATGAGCAGTTCTTC
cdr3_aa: CASSESEVSYNEQFF

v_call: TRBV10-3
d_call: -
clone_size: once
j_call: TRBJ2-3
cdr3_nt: TGTGCCATCGCGGTGGAGGGGGCCATCACAGATACGCAGTATTTT
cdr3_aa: CAIAVEGAITDTQYF

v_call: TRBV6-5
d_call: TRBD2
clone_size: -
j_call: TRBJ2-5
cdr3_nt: TGTGCCAGCAGCCGCGTGGGGGGGGAGACCCAGTACTTC
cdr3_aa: CASSRVGGETQYF

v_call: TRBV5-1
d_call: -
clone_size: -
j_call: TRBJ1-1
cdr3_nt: TGCGCCAGCAGCTTTCCACGGGAAGGGACTGAAGCTTTCTTT
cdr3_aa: CASSFPREGTEAFF

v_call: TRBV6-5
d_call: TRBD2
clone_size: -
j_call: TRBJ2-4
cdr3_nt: TGTGCCAGCATTCGCGGGAGATTAGCCAAAAACATTCAGTACTTC
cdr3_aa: CASIRGRLAKNIQYF

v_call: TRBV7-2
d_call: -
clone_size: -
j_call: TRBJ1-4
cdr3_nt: TGTGCCAGCAGCTTCAAGGGGCAGGGCGAAAAACTGTTTTTT
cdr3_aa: CASSFKGQGEKLFF

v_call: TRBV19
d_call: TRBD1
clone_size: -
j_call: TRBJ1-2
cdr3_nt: TGTGCCAGTAGCCTCTATCAGGGGGCTACCGGCTACACCTTC
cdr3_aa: CASSLYQGATGYTF

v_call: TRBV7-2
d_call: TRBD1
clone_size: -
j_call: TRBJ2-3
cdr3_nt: TGTGCCAGCAGCTCGACAGGGGGCGCGGATACGCAGTATTTT
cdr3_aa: CASSSTGGADTQYF

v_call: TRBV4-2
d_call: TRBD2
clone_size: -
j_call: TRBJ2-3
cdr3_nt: TGTGCCAGCAGCCAAGTTCGGGGGGGAGTGCTGACGCAGTATTTT
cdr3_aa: CASSQVRGGVLTQYF

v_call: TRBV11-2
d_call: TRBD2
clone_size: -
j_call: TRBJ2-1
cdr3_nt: TGTGCCAGCAGCCCCCGACTAGCGAATAACAATGAGCAGTTCTTC
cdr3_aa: CASSPRLANNNEQFF

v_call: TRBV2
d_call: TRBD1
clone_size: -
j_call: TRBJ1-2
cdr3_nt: TGTGCCAGCAGTGATTCAGGGGGCTATGGCTACACCTTC
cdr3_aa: CASSDSGGYGYTF

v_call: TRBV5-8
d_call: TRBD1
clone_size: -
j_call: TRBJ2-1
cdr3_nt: TGTGCCAGCAGCTTGGGACAGGGTGATAGTGAGCAGTTCTTC
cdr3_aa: CASSLGQGDSEQFF

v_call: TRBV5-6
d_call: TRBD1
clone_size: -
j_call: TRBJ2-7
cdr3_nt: TGTGCCAGCAGCTTGATTCGGGACAGCTCCTACGAGCAGTACTTC
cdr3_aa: CASSLIRDSSYEQYF

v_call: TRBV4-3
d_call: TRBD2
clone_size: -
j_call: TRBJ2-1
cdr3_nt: TGCGCCAGCAGCCAAACTAGCGGGAGGGGGAATGAGCAGTTCTTC
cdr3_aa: CASSQTSGRGNEQFF

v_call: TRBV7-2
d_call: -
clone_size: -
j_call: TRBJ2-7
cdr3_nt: TGTGCCAGCAGCTTAGATTCAGGGGTCACCTACGAGCAGTACTTC
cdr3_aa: CASSLDSGVTYEQYF

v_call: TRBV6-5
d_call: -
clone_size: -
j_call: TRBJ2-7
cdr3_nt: TGTGCCAGCAGCCCTTTAACCAGCGCGACCTACGAGCAGTACTTC
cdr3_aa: CASSPLTSATYEQYF

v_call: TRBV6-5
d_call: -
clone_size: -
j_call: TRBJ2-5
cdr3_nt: TGTGCCAGCAGTTACTCGAGGTCAGACCAAGAGACCCAGTACTTC
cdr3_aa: CASSYSRSDQETQYF

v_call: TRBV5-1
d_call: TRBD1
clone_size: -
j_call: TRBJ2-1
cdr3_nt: TGCGCCAGCAGTTCCTCCGGGACAGGGTACAATGAGCAGTTCTTC
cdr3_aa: CASSSSGTGYNEQFF

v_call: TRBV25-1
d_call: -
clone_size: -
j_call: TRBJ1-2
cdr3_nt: TGTGCCAGCAAATATCAGAACGCTGGCTACACCTTC
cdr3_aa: CASKYQNAGYTF

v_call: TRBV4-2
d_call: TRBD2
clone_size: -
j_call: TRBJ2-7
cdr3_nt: TGTGCCAGCAGCCAAGGGTCCGGGACTAACTACGAGCAGTACTTC
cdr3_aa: CASSQGSGTNYEQYF

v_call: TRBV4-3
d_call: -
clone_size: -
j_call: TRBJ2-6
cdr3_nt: TGCGCCAGCAGCCAAGAGCCGGGCTCTGGGGCCAACGTCCTGACTTTC
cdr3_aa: CASSQEPGSGANVLTF

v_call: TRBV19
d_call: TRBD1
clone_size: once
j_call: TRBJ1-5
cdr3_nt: TGTGCCAGTAGCATCCGCCCAGGGGGCGCGGGCAATCAGCCCCAGCATTTT
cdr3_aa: CASSIRPGGAGNQPQHF

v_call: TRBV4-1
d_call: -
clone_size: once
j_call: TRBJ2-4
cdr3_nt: TGCGCCAGCAGCCAAGGCGACGGCGGCAAAGCGTGGGACATTCAGTACTTC
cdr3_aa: CASSQGDGGKAWDIQYF

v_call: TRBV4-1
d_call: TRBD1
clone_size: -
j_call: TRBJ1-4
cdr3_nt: TGCGCCAGCAGCCAAGATGAGAAACAGGGGCGCGGAAAACTGTTTTTT
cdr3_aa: CASSQDEKQGRGKLFF

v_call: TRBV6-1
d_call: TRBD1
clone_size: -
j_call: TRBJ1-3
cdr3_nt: TGTGCCAGCAGGGTGGACAGGGGTGGTGGAAACACCATATATTTT
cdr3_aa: CASRVDRGGGNTIYF

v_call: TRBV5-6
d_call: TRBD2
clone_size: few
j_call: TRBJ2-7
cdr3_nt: TGTGCCAGCAGCTTGAGCGGGAGGGGCTACGAGCAGTACTTC
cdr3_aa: CASSLSGRGYEQYF

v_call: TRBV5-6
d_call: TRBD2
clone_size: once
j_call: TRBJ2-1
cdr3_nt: TGTGCCAGCAGCACAGGGACTAGAGGAATCTACAATGAGCAGTTCTTC
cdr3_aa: CASSTGTRGIYNEQFF

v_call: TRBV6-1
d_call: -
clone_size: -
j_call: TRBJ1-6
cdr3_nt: TGTGCAGGGAGGCAAACTAATTCACCCCTCCACTTT
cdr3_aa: CAGRQTNSPLHF

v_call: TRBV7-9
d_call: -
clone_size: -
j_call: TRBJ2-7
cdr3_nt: TGTGCCAGCAGCCTCTTCGACAGGTTTGAGGGCGAGCAGTACTTC
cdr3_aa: CASSLFDRFEGEQYF

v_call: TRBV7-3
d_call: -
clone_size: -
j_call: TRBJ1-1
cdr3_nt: TGTGCCAGCAGCTACCTCGGAGCCCCGAACACTGAAGCTTTCTTT
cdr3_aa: CASSYLGAPNTEAFF

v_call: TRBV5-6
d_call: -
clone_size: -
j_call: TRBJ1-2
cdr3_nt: TGTGCCAGCAGCTTGCGACAGGCCCCCTATGGCTACACCTTC
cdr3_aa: CASSLRQAPYGYTF

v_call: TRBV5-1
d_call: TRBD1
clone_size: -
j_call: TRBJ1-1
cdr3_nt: TGCGCCAGCAGCATCCGGGACAGCGCGATTACTGAAGCTTTCTTT
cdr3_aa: CASSIRDSAITEAFF

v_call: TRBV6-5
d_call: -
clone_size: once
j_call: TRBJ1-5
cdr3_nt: TGTGCCAGTTCGAGGGAGGGCAATCAGCCCCAGCATTTT
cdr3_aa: CASSREGNQPQHF

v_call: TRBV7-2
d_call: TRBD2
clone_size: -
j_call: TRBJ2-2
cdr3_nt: TGTGCCAGCAGCTCGGGGGGGACCAACACCGGGGAGCTGTTTTTT
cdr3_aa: CASSSGGTNTGELFF

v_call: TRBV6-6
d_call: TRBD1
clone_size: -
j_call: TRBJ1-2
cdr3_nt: TGTGCCAGCACCCCAGGGGGCGCAGACTACACCTTC
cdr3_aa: CASTPGGADYTF

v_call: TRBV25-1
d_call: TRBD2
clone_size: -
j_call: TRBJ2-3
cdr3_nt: TGTGCCAGCAGCCCTCTAGCGGGAGAGACAGATACGCAGTATTTT
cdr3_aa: CASSPLAGETDTQYF

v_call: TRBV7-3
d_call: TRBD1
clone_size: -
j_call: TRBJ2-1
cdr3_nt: TGTGCCAGCAGCTCCCGGGACAGGGACCACAATGAGCAGTTCTTC
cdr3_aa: CASSSRDRDHNEQFF

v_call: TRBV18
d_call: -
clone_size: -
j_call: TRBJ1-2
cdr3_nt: TGTGCCAGCTCCCCGGATCTGGGGGGTCCCAGCTATGGCTACACCTTC
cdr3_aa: CASSPDLGGPSYGYTF

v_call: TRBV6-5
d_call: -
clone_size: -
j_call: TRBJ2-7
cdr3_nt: TGTGCCACCCGACAGATGGGCTACGAGCAGTACTTC
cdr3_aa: CATRQMGYEQYF

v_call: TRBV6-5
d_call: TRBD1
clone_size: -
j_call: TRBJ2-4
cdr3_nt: TGTGCCAGCAGTCCGGACAGGGATGAGGACATTCAGTACTTC
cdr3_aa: CASSPDRDEDIQYF

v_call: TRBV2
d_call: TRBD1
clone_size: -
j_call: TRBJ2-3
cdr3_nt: TGTGCCAGCAGCGGACAGGGGTCCGCATCAGATACGCAGTATTTT
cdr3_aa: CASSGQGSASDTQYF

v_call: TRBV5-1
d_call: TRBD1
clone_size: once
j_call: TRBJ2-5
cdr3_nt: TGCGCCAGCAGCCCTAGACAGGGGCGTAAACAAGAGACCCAGTACTTC
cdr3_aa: CASSPRQGRKQETQYF

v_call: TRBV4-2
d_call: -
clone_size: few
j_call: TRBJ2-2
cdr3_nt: TGTGCCAGCAGCCAACCGGGGATGGGCACCGGGGAGCTGTTTTTT
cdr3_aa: CASSQPGMGTGELFF

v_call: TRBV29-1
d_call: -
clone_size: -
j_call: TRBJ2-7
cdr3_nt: TGCAGCGTTGAAGAGGGAGGAACCGAGCAGTACTTC
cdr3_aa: CSVEEGGTEQYF

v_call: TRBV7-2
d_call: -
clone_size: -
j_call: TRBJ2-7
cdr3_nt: TGTGCCAGCAGCAAGCCGGCAGGGCTAACGCCGAGCTCCTACGAGCAGTACTTC
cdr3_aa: CASSKPAGLTPSSYEQYF

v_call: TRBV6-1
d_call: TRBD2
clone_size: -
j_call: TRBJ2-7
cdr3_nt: TGTGCCAGCAGTGAAAAGGGACTAACAAACTACGAGCAGTACTTC
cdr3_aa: CASSEKGLTNYEQYF

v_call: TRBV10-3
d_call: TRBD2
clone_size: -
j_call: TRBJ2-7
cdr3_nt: TGTGCCATCAGTGAACCGGGACTAGCGTCGAGCTCCTACGAGCAGTACTTC
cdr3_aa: CAISEPGLASSSYEQYF

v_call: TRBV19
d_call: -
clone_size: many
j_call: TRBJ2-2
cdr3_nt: TGTGCCAGTAGTATAGCGTCCACCGGGGAGCTGTTTTTT
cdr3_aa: CASSIASTGELFF

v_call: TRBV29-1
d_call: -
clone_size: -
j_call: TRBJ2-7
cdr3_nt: TGCAGCGTTGAAGGCCCCACAGGTACCAGCTCCTACGAGCAGTACTTC
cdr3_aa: CSVEGPTGTSSYEQYF

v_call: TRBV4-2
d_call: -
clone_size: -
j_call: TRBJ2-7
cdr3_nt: TGTGCCAGCAGCCAAGGTCTCGGTGCCTACGAGCAGTACTTC
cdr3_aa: CASSQGLGAYEQYF

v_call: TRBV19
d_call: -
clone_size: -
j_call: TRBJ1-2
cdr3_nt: TGTGCCAGCAGAGGAGCGGGCGGGAGGTATGGCTACACCTTC
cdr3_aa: CASRGAGGRYGYTF

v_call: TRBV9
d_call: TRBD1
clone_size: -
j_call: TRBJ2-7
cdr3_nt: TGTGCCAGCAGCCCCTATCGGGGACAGGGGGCCTACGAGCAGTACTTC
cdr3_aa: CASSPYRGQGAYEQYF

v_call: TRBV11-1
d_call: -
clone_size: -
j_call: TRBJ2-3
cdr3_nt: TGTGCCAGCAGCTTCAACAGGGTCCAAATGACTAGCACAGATACGCAGTATTTT
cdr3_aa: CASSFNRVQMTSTDTQYF

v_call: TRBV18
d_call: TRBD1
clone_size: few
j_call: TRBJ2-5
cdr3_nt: TGTGCCAGCTCACCCGGACAGGGGGAGACCCAGTACTTC
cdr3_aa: CASSPGQGETQYF

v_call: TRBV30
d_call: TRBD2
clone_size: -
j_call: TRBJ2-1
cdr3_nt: TGTGCCGGGACACAAAGCGGGAGATCCTACAATGAGCAGTTCTTC
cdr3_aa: CAGTQSGRSYNEQFF

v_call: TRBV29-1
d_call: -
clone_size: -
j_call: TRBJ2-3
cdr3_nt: TGCAGCGTTGAAGATGGGCAGTTTGAAGATACGCAGTATTTT
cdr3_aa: CSVEDGQFEDTQYF

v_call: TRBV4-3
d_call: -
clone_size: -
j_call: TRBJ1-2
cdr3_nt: TGCGCCAGCAGCCAAGGTGAACGTGGAGGAAGGGCTCGAGGCTACACCTTC
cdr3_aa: CASSQGERGGRARGYTF

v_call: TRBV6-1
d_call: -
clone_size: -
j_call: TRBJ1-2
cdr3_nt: TGTGCCAGCAGTGTGGCAGGGGACTATGGCTACACCTTC
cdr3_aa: CASSVAGDYGYTF

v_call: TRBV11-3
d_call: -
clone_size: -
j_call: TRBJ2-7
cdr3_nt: TGTGCCAGCAGCTTATTGGTAGTGAGCGGGCGAGCCTACGAGCAGTACTTC
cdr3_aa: CASSLLVVSGRAYEQYF

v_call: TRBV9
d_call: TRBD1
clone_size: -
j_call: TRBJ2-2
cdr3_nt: TGTGCCAGCAGCGTCGGTACGGGACAGTCGAACACCGGGGAGCTGTTTTTT
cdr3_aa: CASSVGTGQSNTGELFF